One sample yielded the 23 T cell receptor beta chains listed below, sequenced in a study of CD8+CD57+ T cells in acquired aplastic anemia. The template used for profiling TCR beta VDJ and CDR3 was genomic DNA. From the reads, TCRdb called clonotypes with MiXCR, one entry per CDR3 protein. The table records approximately 380,000 distinct CDR3 sequences, 65% to 75% of them present only once. Sample: sorted CD4+, CD8+, or CD8+CD57+ T cells (not recorded which) from PBMCs. The receptors stem from a human donor in good health, serving as a control.

In the case of this clonotype: Relative to the germline gene, one junction end is altered; a read error may explain this. The chain has TRBV9 and TRBJ2-3; 9 bases map to TRBD2. The CDR3 has 14 residues. In germline, CDR1 is SGDLS, CDR2 YYNGEE. CDR3 DNA sequence: TGTGCCAGCAGCGGATTGGGCGGGGGGGCAACCTACGATTTT. It codes for CASSGLGGGATYDF.

This clonotype was seen ten or more times. An end of the junction differs from the germline gene, which may be a read error. The CDR3 is CASSLIRAPNDGYTF. In nucleotides, the CDR3 is TGTGCCAGCTCCCTAATTAGGGCTCCTAACGATGGCTACACCTTC. The V call is TRBV6-5, the J call TRBJ1-2; unclear D gene. Germline lookup yields CDR1 MNHEY and CDR2 SVGAGI. The CDR3 runs to 15 residues.

V and J are TRBV29-1 and TRBJ2-6; a possible D gene is TRBD1 (5 bases). This CDR3 contains 12 residues. Germline CDR1 and CDR2: SQVTM and ANQGSEA. V was cut by 7 bases and J by 19 bases, with 23 bases left in between. CDR3 DNA: TGCAGCGCAAATACTGGGGCCAACGTCCACACTTTC. Protein: CSANTGANVHTF.

The chain combines TRBV29-1 with TRBJ2-7, with D perhaps matching TRBD2 (5 bases). Trimming left V 6 bases short and J 5 bases short, with 26 bases between. The CDR3 is 16 amino acids. The germline CDR1 and CDR2 sequences are SQVTM and ANQGSEA. The CDR3 DNA follows: TGCAGCGTATCCCCCAGCCCCGGGATATCGCCCCACGAGCAGTACTTC. Translated, it gives CSVSPSPGISPHEQYF.

As regards this clonotype: One end of the junction does not line up with germline, which may come from a read error. The CDR3 spells CASSVGGQPNFPRHF. Written as DNA, the CDR3 is TGTGCCAGCAGCGTGGGTGGACAGCCTAATTTCCCCCGCCACTTT. This chain joins TRBV2 and TRBJ1-6, with a possible D match to TRBD1 (6 bases). The CDR3 loop spans 15 amino acids. Germline CDR1 and CDR2: SNHLY and FYNNEI.

This chain connects TRBV5-4 to TRBJ2-5; 12 bases match TRBD2. V was clipped by 5 bases and J by 1 base; unmatched bases: 6. The CDR3 runs to 16 residues. Germline CDR1 reads SGHNT; CDR2 reads YYREEE (reference sequence). The CDR3, as DNA: TGTGCCAGCAGGTTGACTAGCGGGGGCCGCCAAGAGACCCAGTACTTC. Protein: CASRLTSGGRQETQYF.

The J gene is TRBJ2-3, the V gene TRBV9; 7 bases are shared with TRBD1. Per germline, CDR1 SGDLS and CDR2 YYNGEE. This CDR3 spans 13 amino acids. Trimming at V came to 0 bases and at J to 5 bases, leaving 0 bases not matched to a gene. The CDR3 loop is CASSVDRGDTQYF. CDR3 DNA: TGTGCCAGCAGCGTAGACAGGGGAGATACGCAGTATTTT.

Details on this clonotype: Germline and junction disagree at one end, which may indicate a read error. V gene TRBV9 combines with J gene TRBJ2-7; the D gene is possibly TRBD2 (6 bases). The CDR3 covers 12 residues. CDR1 and CDR2 from the germline V gene are SGDLS and YYNGEE. As DNA, the CDR3 is TGCGCCAGCAACGTCGAGGGCTGGGAGGAGTACTTC. Translated, it gives CASNVEGWEEYF.

The V call is TRBV12-3 or TRBV12-4, the J call TRBJ1-5; a possible D gene is TRBD1 (5 bases). The CDR3 is made up of 14 amino acids. V lost 5 bases, J lost 5 bases, and 13 bases lay in between. CDR3 DNA sequence: TGTGCCAGCAGTCTACCGACAGAGGATCAGCCCCAGCATTTT. Translating gives CASSLPTEDQPQHF.

The chain joins TRBV9 to TRBJ2-2, with a possible D match to TRBD1 (5 bases). This CDR3 has 15 amino acids. Germline V CDR1 and CDR2: SGDLS, YYNGEE. Trimming cost V 0 bases and J 14 bases, with 20 bases left between them. CDR3: CASSVGASGANVLFF. CDR3 in DNA: TGTGCCAGCAGCGTAGGCGCGTCTGGGGCCAACGTCCTGTTTTTT.

CDR3 region: CASRTRDNLDGYTF. The CDR3 DNA reads as TGTGCCAGCAGAACACGGGACAATCTGGATGGCTACACCTTC. The rearrangement joins TRBV12-3 or TRBV12-4 to TRBJ1-2; D is possibly TRBD1 (6 bases). This CDR3 region has 14 residues. V was cut by 6 bases and J by 6 bases, with 17 bases left in between.

This chain joins TRBV6-1 and TRBJ2-3, with TRBD2 identical over 8 bases. V was clipped by 8 bases and J by 4 bases; unmatched bases: 11. From germline, CDR1 is MNHNS and CDR2 SASEGT. The CDR3 length is 15 residues. Written as DNA, the CDR3 is TGTGCCAGCGGGGGAGGGGTAGCGGGGCCAGATACGCAGTATTTT. Its protein product is CASGGGVAGPDTQYF.

A note on this clonotype: Relative to the germline gene, one junction end is altered; a read error may explain this. The J gene is TRBJ2-3, the V gene TRBV7-2; D perhaps matches TRBD1 (5 bases). Per germline, CDR1 SGHTA and CDR2 FQGNSA. This CDR3 has 14 residues. The CDR3 DNA sequence: TGTGCCAGCAGCTTAGCGGCTCTCACAGGTACGCATTATTTT. Protein sequence: CASSLAALTGTHYF.

The chain uses TRBV19 and TRBJ1-4, with D uncertain. The germline gives CDR1 LNHDA, CDR2 SQIVND (reference sequence). This CDR3 has 14 residues. V was shortened by 5 bases and J by 5 bases, with 12 bases between the two germline ends. This CDR3 reads CASSDWAGNEKLFF. The CDR3 region has the DNA TGTGCCAGTAGTGACTGGGCGGGCAATGAAAAACTGTTTTTT.

The chain combines TRBV7-9 with TRBJ2-7; a possible D gene is TRBD1 (6 bases). This CDR3 is 13 amino acids long. In germline, CDR1 is SEHNR, CDR2 FQNEAQ (reference sequence). The V end was cut by 3 bases, the J end by 3 bases, with 9 bases between. CDR3 bases: TGTGCCAGCAGCTTCCTCAGGGGCTACGAGCAGTACTTC. This translates into CASSFLRGYEQYF.

Of note for this clonotype: The junction and the germline gene differ at one end; a read error may be behind it. This rearrangement joins TRBV9 to TRBJ1-5, with D perhaps TRBD1 (5 bases). Germline CDR1 SGDLS, CDR2 YYNGEE. This CDR3 comprises 13 residues. Written as DNA, the CDR3 is TGTGCCAGCAGCGTATCGCCAGGGACCACTGAAGATTTT. Protein product: CASSVSPGTTEDF. The variable domain in full, completed from reference TRBV9 and TRBJ1-5, reads DSGVTQTPKHLITATGQRVTLRCSPRSGDLSVYWYQQSLDQGLQFLIQYYNGEERAKGNILERFSAQQFPDLHSELNLSSLELGDSALYFCASSVSPGTTEDFGDGTRLSIL.

V and J are TRBV5-1 and TRBJ1-2, with unresolved D. Germline V gene data show CDR1 as SGHRS and CDR2 as YFSETQ. Between the trimmed V and J ends, which lost 1 base and 7 bases, there was a span of 14 bases. CDR3 size: 14 residues. The CDR3 is CASSLRGISGGYTF. The CDR3 region has the DNA TGCGCCAGCAGCTTGAGAGGGATCAGTGGTGGCTACACCTTC.

V usage is TRBV5-4 and J usage is TRBJ2-5; D is unresolved. From germline, CDR1 is SGHNT and CDR2 YYREEE (reference sequence). This CDR3 contains 15 residues. V was pared by 4 bases and J by 2 bases, with 15 bases between. The CDR3 DNA reads TGTGCCAGCAGCCGTGATAATCTGGGGCAAGAGACCCAGTACTTC. As protein: CASSRDNLGQETQYF.

As for this clonotype: A read error may account for a junction end that differs from germline. The chain couples TRBV7-9 to TRBJ1-1; weak D call: TRBD1 (5 bases). The germline V gene encodes CDR1 SEHNR and CDR2 FQNEAQ (reference sequence). The CDR3 covers 14 residues. The CDR3 DNA is TGCGCCAGCAGCGAAACGCGGGGGACCGGTGAGGTGTTCTTT. It encodes CASSETRGTGEVFF.

To note about this clonotype: The junction departs from the called germline gene at one end, perhaps through a read error. CDR3 sequence reads: CAGSSQGAGLRSPLHF. CDR3 DNA: TGTGCCGGCAGCTCCCAGGGGGCAGGGCTTCGATCACCCCTCCACTTT. The rearrangement links TRBV7-3 to TRBJ1-6; 8 nucleotides agree with TRBD1. CDR1 and CDR2 from the germline V gene are SGHTA and FQGTGA. The length of the CDR3 is 16 residues.

About this clonotype: This CDR3 is missing its conserved last phenylalanine or tryptophan, likely due to a read error. This sequence joins TRBV2 and TRBJ2-5, with TRBD1 matching over 9 bases. Germline V gives CDR1 SNHLY, CDR2 FYNNEI. The CDR3 is 13 amino acids. V was pared by 9 bases and J by 5 bases, with 7 bases of the junction left unmatched. CDR3 amino acids: CASSWDRVETQYS. DNA for the CDR3: TGTGCCAGTAGTTGGGACAGGGTGGAGACCCAGTACTCC.

This clonotype was seen repeatedly, ten times or more. The V gene is TRBV18, the J gene TRBJ2-1, with 7 bases that match TRBD2. CDR3 size: 14 residues. Germline V gives CDR1 KGHSH, CDR2 LQKENI. With V trimmed by 2 bases and J by 4 bases, 2 bases remained unmatched. DNA for the CDR3: TGTGCCAGCTCACCATCCGGGGGGTACAATGAGCAGTTCTTC. As protein: CASSPSGGYNEQFF. Using reference TRBV18 and TRBJ2-1 for the parts outside the CDR3, the full variable domain is NAGVMQNPRHLVRRRGQEARLRCSPMKGHSHVYWYRQLPEEGLKFMVYLQKENIIDESGMPKERFSAEFPKEGPSILRIQQVVRGDSAAYFCASSPSGGYNEQFFGPGTRLTVL.

This clonotype was detected only once. The chain couples TRBV14 to TRBJ1-2; D gene unclear. V was cut by 0 bases and J by 7 bases, with 9 bases left in between. Germline lookup yields CDR1 SGHDN and CDR2 FVKESK. CDR3 length: 13 amino acids. The CDR3 is CASSQDPYRGYTF. The CDR3 bases are TGTGCCAGCAGCCAAGATCCGTACCGTGGCTACACCTTC.